Below are 4 T cell receptor beta chains sequenced from a single sample in a study of T cell responses to AZD1222 COVID-19 vaccine. Assay used: immunoSEQ multiplex PCR; TCRdb lists only in-frame clones, some missing. The repertoire holds around 96,000 clones, around nine tenths seen once, with over 2.5% in the top ten. The input for sequencing was peripheral blood, taken on day 0 of AZD1222 vaccination. The receptors here all came from an adult in good health.

The V and J genes are TRBV11-2 and TRBJ1-2; the match to TRBD1 covers 10 bases. Trimming took 5 bases from V and 10 from J; bases not matched to a gene: 10. There are 14 residues in the CDR3. Germline values: CDR1 SGHAT, CDR2 FQNNGV. The CDR3, as DNA: TGTGCCAGCAGCCCTCTTGGGGACAGGGGTCTCTACACCTTC. It translates to CASSPLGDRGLYTF.

V and J are TRBV28 and TRBJ1-4, with D maybe TRBD1 (6 bases). Trimming removed 0 bases from V and 3 bases from J, with 14 bases in between. The length of the CDR3 is 17 residues. Germline loops: CDR1 MDHEN, CDR2 SYDVKM. The CDR3 spells CASSLWGAGAANEKLFF. The DNA for the CDR3 is TGTGCCAGCAGTTTATGGGGGGCGGGTGCGGCTAATGAAAAACTGTTTTTT.

V usage is TRBV19 and J usage is TRBJ2-1; D possibly corresponds to TRBD2 (6 bases). Trimming removed 0 bases at V and 4 bases at J, with 16 bases between. The germline gives CDR1 LNHDA, CDR2 SQIVND (reference sequence). This CDR3 region has 17 residues. The CDR3 is CASSIDSGSRGYNEQFF. CDR3 nucleotides: TGTGCCAGTAGTATAGATTCAGGGTCGCGGGGTTACAATGAGCAGTTCTTC.

This chain joins TRBV19 and TRBJ1-5; D not certain. V dropped 5 bases and J dropped 0 bases, with 14 bases sitting between them. The CDR3 is 16 amino acids. Looked up from germline, CDR1 is LNHDA and CDR2 is SQIVND (reference sequence). The CDR3 DNA is TGTGCCAGTAGTTCGGCCCGGTTAGCTAGCAATCAGCCCCAGCATTTT. Amino acid sequence: CASSSARLASNQPQHF.